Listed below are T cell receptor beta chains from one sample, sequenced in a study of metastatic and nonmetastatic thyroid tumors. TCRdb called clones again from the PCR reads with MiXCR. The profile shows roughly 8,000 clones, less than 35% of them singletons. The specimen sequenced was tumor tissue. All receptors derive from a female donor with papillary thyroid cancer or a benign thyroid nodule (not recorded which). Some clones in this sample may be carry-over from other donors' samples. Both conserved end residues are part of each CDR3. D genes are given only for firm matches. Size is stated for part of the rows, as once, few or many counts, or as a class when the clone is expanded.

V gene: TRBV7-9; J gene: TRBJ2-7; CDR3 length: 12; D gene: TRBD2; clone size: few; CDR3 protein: CASSWEGGEQYF; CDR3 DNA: TGTGCCAGCAGCTGGGAGGGTGGTGAGCAGTACTTC
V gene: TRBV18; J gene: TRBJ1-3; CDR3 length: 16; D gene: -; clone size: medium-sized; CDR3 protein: CASSPLHRLSGNTIYF; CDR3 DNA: TGTGCCAGCTCACCACTTCACCGTCTCTCTGGAAACACCATATATTTT
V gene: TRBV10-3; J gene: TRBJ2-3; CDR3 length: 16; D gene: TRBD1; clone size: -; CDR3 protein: CAISKTGVLSTDTQYF; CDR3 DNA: TGTGCCATCAGTAAGACAGGGGTCCTTAGCACAGATACGCAGTATTTT
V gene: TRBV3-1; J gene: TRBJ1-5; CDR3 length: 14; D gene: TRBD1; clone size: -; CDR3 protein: CASSHRTGGQPQHF; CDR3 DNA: TGTGCCAGCAGCCACCGGACAGGGGGACAGCCCCAGCATTTT
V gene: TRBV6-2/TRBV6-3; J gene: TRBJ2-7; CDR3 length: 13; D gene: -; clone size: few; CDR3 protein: CASSLVGSGEQYF; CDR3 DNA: TGTGCCAGCAGCCTCGTGGGATCGGGGGAGCAGTACTTC
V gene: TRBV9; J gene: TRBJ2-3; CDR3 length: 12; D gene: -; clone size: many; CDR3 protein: CASSVMTDTQYF; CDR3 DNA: TGTGCCAGCAGCGTAATGACAGATACGCAGTATTTT
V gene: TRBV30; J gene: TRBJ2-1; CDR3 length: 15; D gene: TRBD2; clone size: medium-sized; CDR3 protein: CAWSVLAGGYNEQFF; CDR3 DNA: TGTGCCTGGAGTGTACTAGCGGGAGGGTACAATGAGCAGTTCTTC
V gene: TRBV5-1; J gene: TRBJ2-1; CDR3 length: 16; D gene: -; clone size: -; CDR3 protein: CASCLEQVARSNVQFF; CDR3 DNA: TGCGCCAGCTGCTTAGAACAGGTAGCGCGATCCAATGTGCAGTTCTTC
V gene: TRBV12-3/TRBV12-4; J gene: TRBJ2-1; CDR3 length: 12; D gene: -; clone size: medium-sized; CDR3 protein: CASSLSHNEQFF; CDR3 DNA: TGTGCCAGCAGTTTATCACACAATGAGCAGTTCTTC
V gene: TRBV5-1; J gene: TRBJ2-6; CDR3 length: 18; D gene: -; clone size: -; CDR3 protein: CASSLRDTSSTGANVLTF; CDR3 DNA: TGCGCCAGCAGCCTCCGGGACACATCGTCGACCGGGGCCAACGTCCTGACTTTC
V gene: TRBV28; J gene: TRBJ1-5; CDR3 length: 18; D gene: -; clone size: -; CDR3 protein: CASSSILGSRGNDQPQHF; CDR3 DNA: TGTGCCAGCAGTTCAATCCTCGGGTCCCGGGGGAACGATCAGCCCCAGCATTTT
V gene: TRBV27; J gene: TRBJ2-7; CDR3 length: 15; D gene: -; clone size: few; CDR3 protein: CASSFEQSPLYEQYF; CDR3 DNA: TGTGCCAGCAGTTTTGAACAGTCTCCCCTCTACGAGCAGTACTTC
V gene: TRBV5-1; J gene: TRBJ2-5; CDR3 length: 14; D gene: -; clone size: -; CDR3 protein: CASSLGGAEETQYF; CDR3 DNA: TGCGCCAGCAGCTTGGGGGGGGCGGAAGAGACCCAGTACTTC
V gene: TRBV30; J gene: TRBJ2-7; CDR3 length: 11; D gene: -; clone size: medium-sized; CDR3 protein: CAWRGEYEQYF; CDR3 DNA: TGTGCCTGGAGGGGGGAGTACGAGCAGTACTTC
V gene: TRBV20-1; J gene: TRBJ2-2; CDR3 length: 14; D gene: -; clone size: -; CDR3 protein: CSARANANTGELFF; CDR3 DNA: TGCAGTGCTAGGGCCAACGCGAACACCGGGGAGCTGTTTTTT
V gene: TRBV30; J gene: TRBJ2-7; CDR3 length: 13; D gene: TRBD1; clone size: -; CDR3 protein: CAWSVGTGDEQYF; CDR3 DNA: TGTGCCTGGAGCGTAGGGACAGGGGACGAGCAGTACTTC
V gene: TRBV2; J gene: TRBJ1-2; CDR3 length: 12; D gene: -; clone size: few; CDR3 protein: CASSYRQVGYTF; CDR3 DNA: TGTGCCAGCAGCTACAGACAGGTCGGCTACACCTTC